The rows below give T cell receptor beta chains drawn from one sample of a study of blood T cell repertoires in COVID-19. Clones were read by immunoSEQ multiplex PCR, and TCRdb kept only the in-frame ones, dropping some. The sample lists over 150,000 clones, approximately 80% occurring once. The sample was peripheral blood. The receptor source for this set is a woman in her thirties or forties with COVID-19, enrolled during active disease. CDR3s include the opening cysteine and the closing phenylalanine or tryptophan. D genes are given only for firm matches.

>TRBV13|NA|TRBJ1-1
CASSLTMNTEAFF
>TRBV25-1|NA|TRBJ1-1
CASSVGVTEAFF
>TRBV5-1|TRBD2|TRBJ2-3
CASSLRLAGDTQYF
>TRBV24-1|TRBD1|TRBJ2-3
CATSDLGQGADTQYF
>TRBV16|NA|TRBJ1-5
CASSQSGVGGAGQPQHF
>TRBV6-5|TRBD1|TRBJ1-2
CASSHSGQGDYGYTF
>TRBV10-2|NA|TRBJ1-2
CASSDVQAGGGYGYTF
>TRBV27|TRBD1|TRBJ1-6
CASSLSTTGWPFGGTLHF
>TRBV5-1|TRBD2|TRBJ2-7
CASSLGLAGGRSYEQYF
>TRBV7-3|TRBD1|TRBJ2-1
CASSELSTGGMFF
>TRBV15|TRBD2|TRBJ2-5
CATSRESGGAETQYF
>TRBV11-2|NA|TRBJ2-7
CASSLNRGYGSSYEQYF
>TRBV10-1|TRBD1|TRBJ1-1
CASSDRQIEAFF
>TRBV2|NA|TRBJ1-1
CASRVGQITEAFF
>TRBV25-1|NA|TRBJ2-1
CASSVPSEQFF
>TRBV29-1|TRBD1|TRBJ1-4
CSVRRDSNEKLFF
>TRBV28|TRBD1|TRBJ1-2
CASSSQRPDRGLSNGYTF
>TRBV19|TRBD2|TRBJ2-1
CASSISTSGINEQFF
>TRBV10-3|TRBD1|TRBJ2-1
CAIISGGAYNEQFF
>TRBV2|NA|TRBJ2-5
CASSGFRKETQYF
>TRBV29-1|NA|TRBJ1-1
CSDYRVPTEAFF
>TRBV28|NA|TRBJ2-1
CASSFPGNEQFF
>TRBV7-9|NA|TRBJ1-2
CASSYQGALSVGLTF
>TRBV10-1|NA|TRBJ2-1
CASSVLREGTEQFF
>TRBV6-5|NA|TRBJ2-1
CASTPAGSDEQFF
>TRBV6-2/TRBV6-3|NA|TRBJ1-2
CASSYWEGDYGYTF
>TRBV21-1|NA|TRBJ2-7
CASSPQLVGLHEQYF
>TRBV5-4|TRBD1|TRBJ1-4
CASTPDRANEKLFF
>TRBV6-5|TRBD1|TRBJ1-1
CASKTGGTNTEAFF
>TRBV19|TRBD1|TRBJ2-7
CASSPPGGQGRTGQYF
>TRBV28|TRBD1|TRBJ2-1
CASSPGQGFNHEQFF
>TRBV5-1|TRBD2|TRBJ2-2
CASSLGLAANTGELFF
>TRBV7-3|NA|TRBJ2-1
CASSYTRPGLNNEQFF
>TRBV19|NA|TRBJ1-2
CASKSEFGYTF
>TRBV7-2|NA|TRBJ1-5
CASGDSYQPQHF
>TRBV19|TRBD1|TRBJ1-5
CASSIAWTGIFSSNQPQHF
>TRBV18|NA|TRBJ1-5
CASSPLPSQGRVVQPQHF
>TRBV6-1|NA|TRBJ1-1
CASSEAGGNTEAFF
>TRBV12-5|NA|TRBJ2-5
CASGSGRGETQYF
>TRBV7-7|NA|TRBJ2-1
CASTKGRSYNEQFF
>TRBV6-5|TRBD1|TRBJ1-3
CASSYSQGAPGNTIYF
>TRBV6-2/TRBV6-3|NA|TRBJ2-6
CASSYSTFEKSSGANVLTF
>TRBV29-1|NA|TRBJ2-3
CSPSGVGRRGGWGDTQYF
>TRBV19|TRBD1|TRBJ1-5
CASSTPPRDRGYQPQHF
>TRBV2|NA|TRBJ2-1
CASSLASAYNEQFF
>TRBV19|NA|TRBJ1-1
CASSWVAQVNTEAFF
>TRBV15|NA|TRBJ1-2
CATSRERFYGYTF
>TRBV27|TRBD2|TRBJ2-7
CASSPGTSGGYEQYF